The 3 T cell receptor beta chains reported below all come from one sample, sequenced in a study of blood T cell repertoires in COVID-19. The method was immunoSEQ multiplex PCR; TCRdb's version includes in-frame clones alone and lacks a portion of them. The table records around 80,000 clones, approximately 80% of them present only once. The specimen was peripheral blood. These receptors were collected from a man at least 80 years old with acute or convalescent COVID-19.

The chain couples TRBV3-1 (or the pseudogene TRBV3-2) to TRBJ2-3; D is undetermined. The V end was cut by 2 bases, the J end by 3 bases, with 15 bases between. Per the germline V gene, CDR1 is LGHDT and CDR2 is YNNKEL (reference sequence). CDR3 length: 16 residues. The CDR3 DNA sequence: TGTGCCAGCAGCCAATCATCCGGGTCGGAGACAGATACGCAGTATTTT. Translated: CASSQSSGSETDTQYF.

The chain combines TRBV5-1 with TRBJ1-2; D is uncertain. The CDR3 is made up of 14 amino acids. V lost 4 bases to trimming and J lost 4 bases, with 14 bases between them. Germline V gene sequence: CDR1 SGHRS, CDR2 YFSETQ. The CDR3 bases are TGCGCCAGCAGCCCCCCAACGGGAGGCTATGGCTACACCTTC. Translation: CASSPPTGGYGYTF.

The sample holds one count of this clone. V gene TRBV30 combines with J gene TRBJ2-1, with 12 positions matching TRBD2. Per the germline V gene, CDR1 is GTSNPN and CDR2 is SVGIG (reference sequence). Germline trimming cut 2 bases from V and 9 bases from J; bases unmatched to any gene: 8. The CDR3 loop spans 15 amino acids. The CDR3 sequence is CAWSSGLAGGSEQFF. The CDR3 bases are TGTGCCTGGAGTTCAGGGCTAGCGGGGGGGAGTGAGCAGTTCTTC.